The source of this T cell receptor beta chain is a study of OX40 agonist ivuxolimab in advanced cancers. Study as a whole: A history of anti-PD-1, anti-PD-L1 or anti-CTLA-4 therapy was acceptable, and over 30% had some.

Germline CDR1 and CDR2: SGHTA and FQGNSA. The V and J ends lost 2 bases and 0 bases respectively, with 9 bases between them. The CDR3 runs 15 residues. The assay was immunoSEQ multiplex PCR, and TCRdb's table has in-frame clones only and misses some. This sample has some 78,000 clones, with more than 75% found just once. The sequence came from an adult with an advanced solid tumor such as melanoma, head and neck, liver or kidney cancer. The sequenced sample was CD4+ or CD8+ T cells sorted from blood, obtained in a trial of the OX40 agonist ivuxolimab. The V gene is TRBV7-2, the J gene TRBJ2-3; TRBD1 or TRBD2 may be the D gene (6 bases each). CDR3 sequence (DNA): TGTGCCAGCAGCTTATTGGGGGGCAGCACAGATACGCAGTATTTT. It translates to CASSLLGGSTDTQYF.